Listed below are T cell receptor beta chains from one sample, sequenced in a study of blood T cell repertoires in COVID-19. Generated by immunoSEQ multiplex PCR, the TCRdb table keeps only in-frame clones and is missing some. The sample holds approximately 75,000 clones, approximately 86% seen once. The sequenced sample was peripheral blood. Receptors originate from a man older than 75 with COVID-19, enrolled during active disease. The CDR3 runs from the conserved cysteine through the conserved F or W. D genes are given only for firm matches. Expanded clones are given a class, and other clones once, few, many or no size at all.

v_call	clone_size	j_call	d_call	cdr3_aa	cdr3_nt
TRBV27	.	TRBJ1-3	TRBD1	CASSTGTVGNTIYF	TGTGCCAGCAGTACCGGGACAGTGGGAAACACCATATATTTT
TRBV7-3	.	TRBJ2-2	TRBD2	CASSSSGGGSTGELFF	TGTGCCAGCAGCTCGAGCGGGGGTGGGAGCACCGGGGAGCTGTTTTTT
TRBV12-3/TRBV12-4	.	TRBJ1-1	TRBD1	CASRGQEDTEAFF	TGTGCCAGCAGGGGACAGGAGGACACTGAAGCTTTCTTT
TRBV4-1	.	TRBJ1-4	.	CASSQVQTGINEKLFF	TGCGCCAGCAGCCAAGTCCAGACAGGAATTAATGAAAAACTGTTTTTT
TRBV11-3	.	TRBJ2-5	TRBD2	CASSAGLAGGHRGETQYF	TGTGCCAGCAGCGCTGGACTAGCGGGGGGGCACCGCGGAGAGACCCAGTACTTC
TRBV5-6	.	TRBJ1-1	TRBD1	CASSPTTGANTEAFF	TGTGCCAGCAGCCCTACGACAGGGGCGAACACTGAAGCTTTCTTT
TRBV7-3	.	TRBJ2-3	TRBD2	CASSAKTRMASGDGDTQYF	TGTGCCAGCAGCGCAAAAACGCGGATGGCTAGCGGGGATGGAGATACGCAGTATTTT
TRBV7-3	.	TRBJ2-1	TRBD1	CASSADRGGHNEQFF	TGTGCCAGCAGCGCCGACAGGGGCGGGCACAATGAGCAGTTCTTC
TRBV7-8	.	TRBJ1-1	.	CASSLRGYTEAFF	TGTGCCAGCAGCTTAAGGGGGTATACTGAAGCTTTCTTT
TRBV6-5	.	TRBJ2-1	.	CASSYLGKLNEQFF	TGTGCCAGCAGTTACCTCGGTAAGCTCAATGAGCAGTTCTTC
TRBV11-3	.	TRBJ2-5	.	CASSLVRLETQYF	TGTGCCAGCAGCTTAGTAAGACTCGAGACCCAGTACTTC
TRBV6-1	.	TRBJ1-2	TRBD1	CASSETGVEGYTF	TGTGCCAGCAGTGAGACAGGGGTGGAAGGCTACACCTTC
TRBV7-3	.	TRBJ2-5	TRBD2	CASSEGGLAGAETQYF	TGTGCCAGCAGCGAGGGAGGACTAGCGGGGGCTGAGACCCAGTACTTC
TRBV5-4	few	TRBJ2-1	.	CASSLGGTRYEQFF	TGTGCCAGCAGCTTGGGGGGGACTCGCTATGAGCAGTTCTTC
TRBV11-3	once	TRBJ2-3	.	CASSLTPGTDTQYF	TGTGCCAGCAGCTTGACTCCGGGGACAGATACGCAGTATTTT
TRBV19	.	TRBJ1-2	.	CASSISSYGYTF	TGTGCCAGTAGTATCTCCAGCTATGGCTACACCTTC
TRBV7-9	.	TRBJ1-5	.	CASSEVSGNQPQHF	TGTGCCAGCAGCGAGGTTAGCGGCAATCAGCCCCAGCATTTT
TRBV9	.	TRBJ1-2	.	CASSVDGANYGYTF	TGTGCCAGCAGCGTAGACGGAGCTAACTATGGCTACACCTTC
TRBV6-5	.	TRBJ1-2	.	CASSYSRRPYGYTF	TGTGCCAGCAGTTACTCTCGGAGACCCTATGGCTACACCTTC
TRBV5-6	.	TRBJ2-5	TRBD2	CASYSGGASETQYF	TGTGCCAGCTATAGCGGGGGGGCAAGTGAGACCCAGTACTTC
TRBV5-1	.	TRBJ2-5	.	CASSPFQQVGAETQYF	TGCGCCAGCAGCCCATTCCAACAGGTTGGCGCAGAGACCCAGTACTTC
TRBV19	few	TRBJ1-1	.	CASSPFLRAGGYTEAFF	TGTGCCAGTAGTCCATTCCTCAGGGCTGGGGGGTACACTGAAGCTTTCTTT
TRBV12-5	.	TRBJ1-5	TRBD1	CASGPGETGDNQPQHF	TGTGCTAGTGGCCCCGGCGAGACAGGGGACAATCAGCCCCAGCATTTT
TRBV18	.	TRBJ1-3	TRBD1	CASSPFGTGSGNTIYF	TGTGCCAGCTCACCCTTTGGGACAGGGTCTGGAAACACCATATATTTT
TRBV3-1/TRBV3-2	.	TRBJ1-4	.	CASSQDRTGMDEKLFF	TGTGCCAGCAGCCAAGATAGAACAGGGATGGATGAAAAACTGTTTTTT
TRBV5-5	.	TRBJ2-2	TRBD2	CASSLLGTSGGTGELFF	TGTGCCAGCAGCCTCTTAGGGACTAGCGGGGGGACCGGGGAGCTGTTTTTT
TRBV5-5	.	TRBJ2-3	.	CASSFADTGTDTQYF	TGTGCCAGCAGCTTTGCGGACACAGGCACAGATACGCAGTATTTT
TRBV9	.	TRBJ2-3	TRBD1	CASSVGQGADTQYF	TGTGCCAGCAGCGTAGGACAGGGGGCGGATACGCAGTATTTT
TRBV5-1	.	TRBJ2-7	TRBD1	CASSSGQGPYEQYF	TGCGCCAGCAGCTCAGGACAGGGACCCTACGAGCAGTACTTC
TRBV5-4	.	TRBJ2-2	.	CASSSDSNTGELFF	TGTGCCAGCAGTTCGGACAGCAACACCGGGGAGCTGTTTTTT
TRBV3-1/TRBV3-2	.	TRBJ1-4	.	CASSQEVGVREKLFF	TGTGCCAGCAGCCAAGAAGTAGGGGTTCGTGAAAAACTGTTTTTT
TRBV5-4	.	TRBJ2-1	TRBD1	CASSHWTGGTYNEQFF	TGTGCCAGCAGCCACTGGACAGGGGGAACCTACAATGAGCAGTTCTTC
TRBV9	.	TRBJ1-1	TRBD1	CASSVRTGVDTEAFF	TGTGCCAGCAGCGTAAGGACAGGGGTTGACACTGAAGCTTTCTTT
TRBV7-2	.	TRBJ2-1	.	CASSLAEFNEQFF	TGTGCCAGCAGCCTTGCGGAGTTCAATGAGCAGTTCTTC
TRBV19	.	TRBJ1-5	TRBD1	CASSPRTGHQHF	TGTGCCAGTAGTCCAAGGACAGGCCACCAGCATTTT
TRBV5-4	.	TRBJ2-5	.	CASSLVGEETQYF	TGTGCCAGCAGCTTGGTAGGGGAAGAGACCCAGTACTTC
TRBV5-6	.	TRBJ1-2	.	CASSRDIYGYTF	TGTGCCAGCAGCCGGGACATCTATGGCTACACCTTC
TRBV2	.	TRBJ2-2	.	CASSGDTVKIGELFF	TGTGCCAGCAGTGGGGACACTGTGAAGATCGGGGAGCTGTTTTTT
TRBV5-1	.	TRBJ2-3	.	CASSLARGTDTQYF	TGCGCCAGCAGCTTGGCGCGGGGCACAGATACGCAGTATTTT
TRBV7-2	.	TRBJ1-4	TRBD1	CASSRKQGFRGEKLFF	TGTGCCAGCAGCCGGAAACAGGGGTTTAGGGGTGAAAAACTGTTTTTT
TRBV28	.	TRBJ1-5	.	CASSWTYVSNQPQHF	TGTGCCAGCAGTTGGACTTATGTTAGCAATCAGCCCCAGCATTTT
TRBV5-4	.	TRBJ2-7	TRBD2	CASRGGPAGDYEQYF	TGTGCCAGCAGGGGGGGCCCAGCGGGGGATTACGAGCAGTACTTC
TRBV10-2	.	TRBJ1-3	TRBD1	CASSATGEFTIYF	TGCGCCAGCAGTGCAACAGGGGAATTCACCATATATTTT
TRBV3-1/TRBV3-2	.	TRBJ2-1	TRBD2	CASSQEGGLVGEQFF	TGTGCCAGCAGCCAAGAGGGCGGACTAGTTGGTGAGCAGTTCTTC
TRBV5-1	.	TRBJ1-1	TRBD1	CASRTYLQGPNTEAFF	TGCGCCAGCAGAACCTATCTACAGGGGCCGAACACTGAAGCTTTCTTT
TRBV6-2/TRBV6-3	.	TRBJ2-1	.	CASSYASTFRNEQFF	TGTGCCAGCAGTTACGCATCAACCTTTAGAAATGAGCAGTTCTTC
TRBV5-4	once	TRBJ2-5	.	CASSTSYLGETQYF	TGTGCCAGCAGCACATCCTACCTCGGGGAGACCCAGTACTTC
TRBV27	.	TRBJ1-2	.	CASSFIGERGYTF	TGTGCCAGCAGTTTTATAGGGGAACGGGGCTACACCTTC
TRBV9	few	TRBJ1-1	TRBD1	CASSSGGNRGNTEAFF	TGTGCCAGCAGCTCCGGCGGTAACAGGGGCAACACTGAAGCTTTCTTT
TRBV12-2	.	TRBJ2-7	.	CASRLAINPDRTYEQYF	TGTGCAAGTCGCTTAGCTATAAACCCGGACAGAACCTACGAGCAGTACTTC
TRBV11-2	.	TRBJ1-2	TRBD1	CASSLVPGGDGYTF	TGTGCCAGCAGCTTAGTTCCAGGGGGAGATGGCTACACCTTC
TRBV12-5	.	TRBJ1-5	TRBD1	CASGFGQAAGQPQHF	TGTGCTAGTGGTTTCGGACAGGCCGCGGGGCAGCCCCAGCATTTT
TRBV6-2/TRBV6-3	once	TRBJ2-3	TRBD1	CASSYSGQGNRNTQYF	TGTGCCAGCAGTTACTCGGGACAGGGGAACCGAAATACGCAGTATTTT
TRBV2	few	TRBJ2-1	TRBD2	CASRKGSGGYNEQFF	TGTGCCAGCCGAAAGGGAAGCGGGGGGTACAATGAGCAGTTCTTC
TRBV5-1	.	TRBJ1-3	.	CASSPEPTGIWSGNTIYF	TGCGCCAGCAGCCCGGAACCAACAGGGATTTGGTCTGGAAACACCATATATTTT
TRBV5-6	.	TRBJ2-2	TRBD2	CASSLRLAGVAGELFF	TGTGCCAGCAGCTTAAGGCTAGCGGGGGTAGCCGGGGAGCTGTTTTTT
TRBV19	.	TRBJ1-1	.	CASSPRYGGNKENTEAFF	TGTGCCAGTAGTCCCCGGTACGGGGGAAACAAGGAAAACACTGAAGCTTTCTTT